This T cell receptor (beta chain) emerged from a study of beta chain features in type 1 diabetes. Germline CDR1 reads KGHSH; CDR2 reads LQKENI. Trimming at V came to 4 bases and at J to 1 base, leaving 6 bases not matched to a gene. CDR3 size: 15 residues. The sequenced template was cDNA made from the entire isolated RNA. The method was immunoSEQ multiplex PCR; TCRdb's version includes in-frame clones alone and lacks a portion of them. Seen here are under 150,000 clones, about 7% observed once, and the top ten hold about 1.4%. This chain connects TRBV18 to TRBJ2-7, with 8 nucleotides matching TRBD1. Sequencing was performed on central memory CD4+ T cells from blood. This receptor was obtained from a woman aged 30 to 39 in good health. The CDR3 loop reads CASSLSGDRSYEQYF. The CDR3 coding sequence is TGTGCCAGCTCACTCTCAGGGGACAGGTCCTACGAGCAGTACTTC.